This TCR beta chain was observed in a study of identical twins (dated by TCRdb to between 2015 and 2016). In the study overall: To test whether fetal clonotypes persist, this study deep-sequenced TCR alpha and beta repertoires from monozygotic twins, from unrelated adults of various ages, and from cord blood. To rule out contamination, the twin experiments were replicated at different times with different library preparation protocols.

Every donor in the study was a healthy Caucasian. The twin cohort consisted of three pairs of female monozygotic twins, all aged about 18 to 29 years. The RNA used for TCR libraries was isolated from peripheral blood mononuclear cells. Spanning cysteine to phenylalanine, the CDR3 consists of 16 amino acids. The DNA shown is the 48-base CDR3, in frame from base 1. According to the germline V gene, CDR1 reads SGDLS and CDR2 reads YYNGEE. Trimming takes 0 bases from V and 6 bases from J, and the germline ends sit 15 bases apart. What the authors observed across the whole study: Because the same donors could not be followed over many years, conclusions were based on cross-sectional statistical analysis. Recombination models systematically underestimated out-of-frame TCR alpha sharing in monozygotic twins but agreed with sharing between unrelated individuals. Compared with coincidental sharing between unrelated individuals, out-of-frame TCR alpha sequences shared between twins showed an excess of sequences with low generation probability. Zero-insertion analyses could be partly confounded by invariant T cells such as MAIT and iNKT, although diverse VJ usage argued against such confounding for most clonotypes. In beta out-of-frame sequences, excess twin sharing was weaker, because having fewer shared sequences lowered the signal-to-noise ratio. Fewer insertions were carried by abundant cord blood beta clonotypes; a weaker similar trend was observed in young adult naive repertoires, while no such trend was observed in memory repertoires.

On this clonotype itself: It lacks a known antigen. The input lacks base qualities; no much larger clone sits a single base away.

Library creation used 5' RACE. These reads were obtained on an Illumina HiSeq 2000. A universal primer binding site was introduced by template switching, and a unique molecular identifier was present in the final cDNA, enabling accurate counting of TCR cDNA molecules. First-strand cDNA for TCR alpha and beta chains was synthesized from specific primers in the conserved constant-segment region. To control for contamination, each cDNA library was double barcoded with a SMART-Mk sample barcode plus Illumina barcodes. TruSeq adapter sequences and Illumina sample barcodes were added in two successive PCR steps. TCR alpha and beta cDNA libraries were sequenced on the Illumina HiSeq platform with custom primers. In the paper's pipeline: Raw reads were processed with MiGEC to extract unique molecular identifiers, and MiXCR was used to determine CDR3 positions. For each individual, recombination models were inferred using an EM algorithm with the repgenHMM and IGoR tools. The tcR package in R was used for shared clonotype analysis, with sharing normalized by the product of cloneset sizes. To study raw recombination free of thymic and clonal selection effects, out-of-frame nonproductive sequences were analyzed. The public reads were run again by TCRdb, first through fastp at Q25 and then through MiXCR, and only productive beta chains were kept. Under each unique CDR3 protein, matching rows form one entry showing the most common genes and DNA. V and J calls and clone size were set by TCRdb, not the authors. This sample is represented by approximately 590,000 distinct CDR3 sequences; 9.6% of them were singletons. Jointly, the top ten make up under 3.5% of the sample.

This sample was shared with a second study, whose subject was yellow fever vaccine responses in identical twins. As the second study states: According to the authors, in identical twins the way T cells responded to vaccination appeared partly convergent and partly personalized. Focusing on identical twins, the study followed the T cell clones that responded to the vaccine, and did so with precision.

This TCR derives from a young woman in good health. The sample consisted of PBMCs. The chain uses TRBV9 and TRBJ2-2; TRBD2 is a weak D gene call, 6 bases matching. The CDR3 in this case is CASSVGTTGRAGELFF. The DNA sequence follows: TGTGCCAGCAGCGTAGGGACTACGGGTAGGGCCGGGGAGCTGTTTTTT.